The TCR beta chain described here comes from a study of regulatory T cells in long-lasting Graves disease. In its sample, this clonotype was seen a few times. No antigen is known for it. Whole-study findings and limits: With persistent disease, TRBV28, TRBJ1-2 and TRBJ2-5 were the favored segments.

Construction of the TCR beta libraries employed iRepertoire HTBI primers in conjunction with Arm-PCR of CDR3 regions. TCRdb reprocessed the multiplex PCR reads with MiXCR, giving one entry per CDR3 protein. The sample includes hundreds of thousands of distinct CDR3 sequences, roughly 15% of them seen just once. The time point: newly diagnosed GD, antithyroid drugs for less than 3 months. From RNA extracted from PBMCs, the TCR library was made. Peripheral blood, about 9 milliliters of it, was drawn into EDTA tubes. Trimming left V 4 bases short and J 7 bases short, with 5 bases between. The CDR3 contains 10 residues. Germline V lookup: CDR1 DFQATT, CDR2 SNEGSKA (reference sequence). These data also featured in a second study, about T cells in Graves' hyperthyroidism and ophthalmopathy. In that study: Blood held most thyroid clonotypes expanded above 0.001 frequency. Ophthalmopathy could be told apart from stable hyperthyroidism with a 13 V-J model.

The sequence derives from a woman aged 25 to 39 with Graves disease. This chain uses TRBV20-1 with TRBJ2-1; no definite D call. This specimen consisted of peripheral blood mononuclear cells (PBMCs), obtained at new diagnosis, from a patient treated with antithyroid drugs. The CDR3 region has the DNA TGCAGTGCTATCAAGAATGAGCAGTTCTTC. It yields the protein CSAIKNEQFF.